This T cell receptor (beta chain) emerged from a study of blood T cell repertoires in COVID-19. Under the authors' procedure: Estimates of nucleated cell counts were drawn from the amplification of reference gene primers. Sequencing was performed with immunoSEQ multiplex PCR; in TCRdb, only in-frame clones are kept and a portion is missing. V and J calls and clone size follow that table, whereas D and trimming were derived from the DNA. The table has roughly 190,000 clones, about 75% seen once. Trimming removed 8 bases from V and 2 bases from J, with 11 bases in between. CDR1 and CDR2 (germline): SNHLY, FYNNEI. The CDR3 is made up of 13 amino acids. This clone was detected a few times.

The V gene is TRBV2, the J gene TRBJ2-3; possibly TRBD1 for D (5 bases). The sample comprised peripheral blood. This clonotype was obtained from a woman aged 50 to 65 with active or convalescent COVID-19. CDR3 in amino acids: CASGRQNTDTQYF. DNA for the CDR3: TGTGCCAGCGGTCGACAGAACACAGATACGCAGTATTTT.